Listed below are T cell receptor beta chains from one sample, sequenced in a study of tumor and adjacent non-tumor tissue in lung cancer. TCRdb passed the multiplex PCR reads through MiXCR, listing each CDR3 protein once. The table has tens of thousands of distinct CDR3 sequences, less than 80% seen once. Input material: lung tumor tissue. The receptors stem from a man aged 55 to 70 with non-small cell lung cancer. Both conserved end residues are part of each CDR3. Fields, in order: clone size, V gene, D gene, J gene, CDR3 DNA, CDR3 protein. D genes are given only for firm matches. Only some rows state a clone size, as once, few, many or a class for expanded clones.

abundance: .
v_gene: TRBV20-1
d_gene: TRBD2
j_gene: TRBJ2-7
CDR3nt: TGCAGTGCTAGAGAAAGCGGGATAGTATCCTACGAGCAGTACTTC
CDR3aa: CSARESGIVSYEQYF

abundance: few
v_gene: TRBV29-1
d_gene: .
j_gene: TRBJ2-3
CDR3nt: TGCAGCGTTGTCCCTCTTAGTAGCGGCAGCACAGATACGCAGTATTTT
CDR3aa: CSVVPLSSGSTDTQYF

abundance: .
v_gene: TRBV5-1
d_gene: .
j_gene: TRBJ2-1
CDR3nt: TGCGCCAGAAGCTGGGGCGACTACAATGAGCAGTTCTTC
CDR3aa: CARSWGDYNEQFF

abundance: medium-sized
v_gene: TRBV10-3
d_gene: TRBD1
j_gene: TRBJ2-6
CDR3nt: TGTGCCATCACCGGAGAGGGACAGGGGGCTGGGGCCAACGTCCTGACTTTC
CDR3aa: CAITGEGQGAGANVLTF

abundance: .
v_gene: TRBV5-4
d_gene: TRBD1
j_gene: TRBJ2-3
CDR3nt: TGTGTCAGCAGCCCCGGACAGGGTTCGGGGACAGATACACAGTATTTC
CDR3aa: CVSSPGQGSGTDTQYF

abundance: .
v_gene: TRBV12-3/TRBV12-4
d_gene: .
j_gene: TRBJ1-2
CDR3nt: TGTGCCAGCAGCCGGGACACCGGGACCTGTGACTACACCTTC
CDR3aa: CASSRDTGTCDYTF

abundance: .
v_gene: TRBV20-1
d_gene: TRBD1
j_gene: TRBJ1-6
CDR3nt: TGCAGTGCTAGACGACCAGGGGGTGTATCACACCCCCACTTT
CDR3aa: CSARRPGGVSHPHF

abundance: .
v_gene: TRBV5-5
d_gene: .
j_gene: TRBJ1-1
CDR3nt: TGTACCAGCAGCGTGGACAAGGGATTTGAAGCTTTCTTT
CDR3aa: CTSSVDKGFEAFF

abundance: .
v_gene: TRBV10-3
d_gene: TRBD2
j_gene: TRBJ2-6
CDR3nt: TGTGCCATCAGTGAACATGAGACTAGCAGGAGGGACTCTGGGGCCAATGTTCTGACTTTC
CDR3aa: CAISEHETSRRDSGANVLTF

abundance: .
v_gene: TRBV6-5
d_gene: .
j_gene: TRBJ1-5
CDR3nt: TGCACCAGCAGGGACGGACAGTCGGCGCCCCATCATTTT
CDR3aa: CTSRDGQSAPHHF

abundance: .
v_gene: TRBV11-1
d_gene: TRBD2
j_gene: TRBJ2-1
CDR3nt: TGTGCCACCAGCTACCTAGCGGGAACCGACAATGAGCAGTTCTTC
CDR3aa: CATSYLAGTDNEQFF

abundance: .
v_gene: TRBV6-2/TRBV6-3
d_gene: TRBD2
j_gene: TRBJ2-1
CDR3nt: TGTGCCAGCAGCGAGCTGGCGGGAGACCGGAATGAACAGTTCTTC
CDR3aa: CASSELAGDRNEQFF

abundance: .
v_gene: TRBV5-1
d_gene: .
j_gene: TRBJ2-7
CDR3nt: TGCGCCAGCAGCTTGGAGCTAGGGGTAGACGAGCAGTACTTC
CDR3aa: CASSLELGVDEQYF

abundance: few
v_gene: TRBV5-1
d_gene: .
j_gene: TRBJ2-2
CDR3nt: TGCGCCAGCGACTTCAACGAAGCCCGGGGCGTCCCCGGGGAGCTGTTTTTT
CDR3aa: CASDFNEARGVPGELFF

abundance: .
v_gene: TRBV6-5
d_gene: .
j_gene: TRBJ1-1
CDR3nt: TGTGCCAGCCGTTACTCGATCAGGAACACTGAAGCTTTCTTT
CDR3aa: CASRYSIRNTEAFF

abundance: .
v_gene: TRBV29-1
d_gene: TRBD2
j_gene: TRBJ2-2
CDR3nt: TGCGACGTGGGGGTCCTAGCGGACACCGAGGAGCTGTTTTTT
CDR3aa: CDVGVLADTEELFF

abundance: .
v_gene: TRBV29-1
d_gene: TRBD1
j_gene: TRBJ2-3
CDR3nt: TGCAGTGTCGGACAGGGCGGTGATATGCAGTATTTT
CDR3aa: CSVGQGGDMQYF

abundance: medium-sized
v_gene: TRBV29-1
d_gene: .
j_gene: TRBJ2-1
CDR3nt: TGCAGCGTTGCCCCTAACCATGAGCAGTTCTTC
CDR3aa: CSVAPNHEQFF